This T cell receptor (beta chain) came from a study of OX40 agonist ivuxolimab in advanced cancers. Findings of the study overall: The mean number of expanded clones was higher in CD8+ T cells than in CD4+. Certain nonresponders likewise exhibited a low normalized T-cell clonal expansion.

For this clone: The antigen is not known.

Repertoires were generated with immunoSEQ multiplex PCR, while TCRdb's copy carries only in-frame clones and drops some. The table has 80,000 or so clones, more than 75% seen once; the top ten hold approximately 0.3%. The CDR3 is 15 amino acids. The source material was CD4+ or CD8+ T cells sorted from blood, sampled in a trial of the OX40 agonist ivuxolimab. This clonotype was obtained from an adult with an advanced solid tumor such as melanoma, head and neck, liver or kidney cancer. The chain uses TRBV21-1 and TRBJ1-4. TRBV21-1 is annotated as a pseudogene. CDR3 nucleotides: TGTGCCAGCACCCGGGGGGGGCGGTATAATGAAAAACTGTTTTTT. This encodes CASTRGGRYNEKLFF.